This T cell receptor beta chain was captured by sequencing in a study of shared clonotypes between healthy human individuals. For the study at large: The composition of the donors was a couple of women and a few men aged 18 to 49.

There were only Caucasian adults among the donors, and all lived in Nashville, Tennessee. Approximately 100 million PBMCs per unsorted sample were used for genomic DNA. This clone has only one observation. Germline V CDR1 and CDR2: SEHNR, FQNEAQ (reference sequence). The CDR3 runs to 17 residues. J gave up 3 bases and V 2 bases, and 5 bases lay outside the gene matches. Several immunoSEQ plates held equal portions of the genomic DNA taken from each subset. This table comes from immunoSEQ multiplex PCR, and its TCRdb copy is limited to in-frame clones, with some not included. The sample includes about 480,000 clones, about four fifths seen only once; the top ten take 13%.

This TCR was sampled from a woman in her 40s in good health. Some clones in this sample may be carry-over from other donors' samples. The sample was PBMCs. The V and J genes are TRBV7-9 and TRBJ1-3; 12 nucleotides match TRBD1. The CDR3 DNA is TGTGCCAGCAGCTTAACGGGACAGGGGGCGCGTGGAAACACCATATATTTT. Amino acid sequence: CASSLTGQGARGNTIYF.